Included here is one T cell receptor (beta chain) sequence, with context. The germline V gene has CDR1 SGHVS and CDR2 FQNEAQ. Trimming stripped 2 bases from V and 2 bases from J, with 10 bases between. The CDR3 sequence is 15 residues long. The method was immunoSEQ multiplex PCR; TCRdb's version includes in-frame clones alone and lacks a portion of them. This sample has 50,000 to 65,000 clones; approximately 80% occur once, and the top ten carry 0.75% to 0.8%. Blood samples were obtained at baseline, cycle 4 day 1, and cycle 7 day 1. This specimen belongs to a study of OX40 agonist ivuxolimab in advanced cancers. Turning to the study itself: People in dose escalation had one of these cancers: hepatocellular carcinoma, melanoma, renal cell or head and neck cancer.

This sample comprised CD4+ or CD8+ T cells sorted from blood, obtained in a trial of the OX40 agonist ivuxolimab. The rearrangement uses TRBV7-8 and TRBJ2-1; D may correspond to TRBD1 or TRBD2 (6 bases each). This sequence originates from an adult with an advanced solid tumor such as melanoma, head and neck, liver or kidney cancer. The CDR3 region is CASSLRGRTYNEQFF. CDR3 nucleotide sequence: TGTGCCAGCAGCTTAAGGGGGAGGACCTACAATGAGCAGTTCTTC.